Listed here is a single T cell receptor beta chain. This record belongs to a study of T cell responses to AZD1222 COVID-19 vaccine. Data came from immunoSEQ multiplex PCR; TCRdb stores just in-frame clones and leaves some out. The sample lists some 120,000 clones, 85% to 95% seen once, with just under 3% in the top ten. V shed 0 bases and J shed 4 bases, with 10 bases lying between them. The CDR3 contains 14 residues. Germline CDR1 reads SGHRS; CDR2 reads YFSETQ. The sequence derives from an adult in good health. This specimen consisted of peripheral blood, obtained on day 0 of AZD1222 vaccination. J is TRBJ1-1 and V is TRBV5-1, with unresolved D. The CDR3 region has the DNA TGCGCCAGCAGCTTGGCGGGGTGGGCCACTGAAGCTTTCTTT. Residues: CASSLAGWATEAFF. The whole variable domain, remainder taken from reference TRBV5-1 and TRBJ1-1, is KAGVTQTPRYLIKTRGQQVTLSCSPISGHRSVSWYQQTPGQGLQFLFEYFSETQRNKGNFPGRFSGRQFSNSRSEMNVSTLELGDSALYLCASSLAGWATEAFFGQGTRLTVV.